Listed below are T cell receptor beta chains from one sample, sequenced in a study of patients and donors after allogeneic stem cell transplantation. TCRdb used MiXCR to reprocess the RT-PCR reads, holding one entry per CDR3 protein. The sample has around 9,900 distinct CDR3 sequences; about 6% are singletons. Sequenced: blood, either unsorted or a sorted T cell fraction (not recorded which). These receptors were collected from a human donor who was either an allogeneic HSCT recipient or a stem cell or donor lymphocyte infusion donor (not recorded which). It is not recorded whose cells these are; they may come from a transplant donor. CDR3s include the opening cysteine and the closing phenylalanine or tryptophan. D genes are given only for firm matches. Only part of the rows carry a size: once, few, many, or a class if the clone is expanded.

j_gene,d_gene,v_gene,abundance,CDR3aa,CDR3nt
TRBJ2-7,-,TRBV21-1,few,CASSKALGVSSYEQYF,TGTGCCAGCAGCAAAGCGCTTGGGGTTAGCTCCTACGAGCAGTACTTC
TRBJ1-1,-,TRBV6-2/TRBV6-3,many,CASSPQQINTEAFF,TGTGCCAGCAGCCCACAGCAAATCAACACTGAAGCTTTCTTT
TRBJ2-7,-,TRBV20-1,many,CSARGIVYEQYF,TGCAGTGCTAGAGGGATCGTTTACGAGCAGTACTTC
TRBJ1-2,TRBD1,TRBV20-1,many,CSARRRQGGYGYTF,TGCAGTGCTAGGAGGCGACAGGGTGGCTATGGCTACACCTTC
TRBJ1-4,TRBD1,TRBV20-1,many,CSARDQGGRVEKLFF,TGCAGTGCTAGAGATCAAGGGGGCAGGGTCGAAAAACTGTTTTTT
TRBJ2-2,-,TRBV29-1,few,CSVGLGGNTGELFF,TGCAGCGTTGGACTAGGAGGAAACACCGGGGAGCTGTTTTTT
TRBJ1-2,-,TRBV6-1,many,CASSEGADYGYTF,TGTGCCAGCAGTGAAGGGGCGGACTATGGCTACACCTTC
TRBJ1-2,-,TRBV7-2,many,CASSLEFLGYTF,TGTGCCAGCAGCTTAGAGTTTCTTGGCTACACCTTC
TRBJ2-1,TRBD2,TRBV7-2,many,CASSLEAGLVFPYNEQFF,TGTGCCAGCAGCTTAGAGGCAGGACTAGTCTTCCCCTACAATGAGCAGTTCTTC
TRBJ1-1,TRBD1,TRBV28,many,CASRRTGGSGTEAFF,TGTGCCAGCAGGCGAACAGGGGGTAGCGGCACTGAAGCTTTCTTT
TRBJ2-4,-,TRBV3-1,many,CASSLNGKGDIQYF,TGTGCCAGCAGCCTAAATGGGAAGGGGGACATTCAGTACTTC
TRBJ2-6,-,TRBV12-3/TRBV12-4,many,CASSLLGVIGANVLTF,TGTGCCAGCAGTTTATTAGGGGTTATTGGGGCCAACGTCCTGACTTTC
TRBJ1-1,-,TRBV29-1,few,CSVEWGTRREAFF,TGCAGCGTTGAGTGGGGCACTCGTCGTGAAGCTTTCTTT
TRBJ2-1,TRBD1,TRBV7-9,medium-sized,CASSPPRDRGPYEQFF,TGTGCCAGCAGCCCGCCTCGGGACAGGGGCCCGTATGAGCAGTTCTTC
TRBJ1-4,-,TRBV3-1,many,CASSQPMSGSEKLFF,TGTGCCAGCAGCCAGCCTATGTCGGGCTCCGAAAAACTGTTTTTT
TRBJ1-4,TRBD1,TRBV29-1,many,CSAVDRGHGEKLFF,TGCAGCGCTGTGGACAGGGGGCATGGTGAAAAACTGTTTTTT
TRBJ1-4,TRBD1,TRBV27,medium-sized,CASSRPGQANEKLFF,TGTGCCAGCAGCCGGCCGGGACAGGCAAATGAAAAACTGTTTTTT
TRBJ1-4,-,TRBV30,few,CAWSRQFNEKLFF,TGTGCCTGGAGCCGACAGTTTAATGAAAAACTGTTTTTT
TRBJ1-5,TRBD1,TRBV19,medium-sized,CASSTRTGGNNQPQHF,TGTGCCAGTAGTACCCGGACAGGGGGCAACAATCAGCCCCAGCATTTT
TRBJ2-7,TRBD2,TRBV6-1,few,CASSGAGLAFSYEQYF,TGTGCCAGCTCGGGGGCCGGACTAGCGTTCTCCTACGAGCAGTACTTC
TRBJ2-5,TRBD1,TRBV7-2,-,CASSPQQGALETQYF,TGTGCCAGCAGCCCCCAGCAGGGGGCGTTGGAGACCCAGTACTTC
TRBJ2-4,-,TRBV2,few,CASKERGGDLAKNIQYF,TGTGCCAGCAAGGAGCGTGGGGGTGACCTAGCCAAAAACATTCAGTACTTC
TRBJ2-7,-,TRBV3-2,-,CASTLGTSSSYEQYF,TGTGCCAGCACCTTAGGGACGTCTAGCTCCTACGAGCAGTACTTC
TRBJ1-1,TRBD1,TRBV2,many,CASRPTGGGQAFF,TGTGCCAGCAGGCCTACAGGGGGCGGGCAAGCTTTCTTT
TRBJ2-3,-,TRBV14,-,CASSHRGASASF,TGTGCCAGCAGCCACAGGGGGGCTAGCGCCAGCTTT
TRBJ2-3,-,TRBV4-2,medium-sized,CASSQSSADTQYF,TGTGCCAGCAGCCAAAGTAGCGCAGATACGCAGTATTTT
TRBJ2-7,-,TRBV20-1,medium-sized,CSASDGTTYEQYF,TGCAGTGCTAGTGACGGGACAACCTACGAGCAGTACTTC
TRBJ1-5,-,TRBV20-1,many,CSASGTDNQPQHF,TGCAGTGCTTCCGGGACGGACAATCAGCCCCAGCATTTT
TRBJ2-4,-,TRBV7-8,many,CASSPRTGIENIQYF,TGTGCCAGCAGCCCACGAACAGGGATCGAAAACATTCAGTACTTC
TRBJ2-7,-,TRBV20-1,few,CSARSGSTYEQYF,TGCAGTGCTAGATCTGGGAGTACCTACGAGCAGTACTTC
TRBJ2-7,TRBD1,TRBV15,-,CATSRDQGAYEQYF,TGTGCCACCAGCAGAGACCAGGGGGCGTACGAGCAGTACTTC
TRBJ2-7,-,TRBV11-2,many,CASSLDLPGEQYF,TGTGCCAGCAGCTTGGACCTTCCGGGCGAGCAGTACTTC
TRBJ2-7,TRBD1,TRBV28,many,CASSLGGRYEQYF,TGTGCCAGCAGCCTAGGGGGCAGGTACGAGCAGTACTTC
TRBJ2-1,TRBD1,TRBV7-9,few,CASSLGDRQFF,TGTGCCAGCAGCTTGGGGGACAGGCAGTTCTTC
TRBJ2-7,-,TRBV9,many,CASSGPGSYEQYF,TGTGCCAGCAGCGGTCCGGGCTCCTACGAGCAGTACTTC
TRBJ1-5,TRBD1,TRBV18,many,CTSSPTGGNQPQHF,TGTACCAGCTCACCGACAGGGGGCAATCAGCCCCAGCATTTT
TRBJ2-1,-,TRBV4-3,-,CASSQERPGAVSYNEQFF,TGCGCCAGCAGCCAAGAGCGCCCGGGGGCTGTGTCCTACAATGAGCAGTTCTTC
TRBJ1-4,-,TRBV27,many,CASSSHDLNEKLFF,TGTGCCAGCAGTTCCCATGACTTGAATGAAAAACTGTTTTTT
TRBJ2-3,-,TRBV5-1,many,CASSLIIMDTQYF,TGCGCCAGCAGCTTGATTATTATGGATACGCAGTATTTT
TRBJ2-1,-,TRBV5-1,-,CASSFVSTSYNEQFF,TGCGCCAGCAGCTTCGTCTCCACCTCCTACAATGAGCAGTTCTTC
TRBJ1-6,-,TRBV20-1,many,CSAADTDSYNSPLHF,TGCAGTGCAGCGGATACCGACTCCTATAATTCACCCCTCCACTTT
TRBJ2-1,TRBD2,TRBV10-3,large,CAISDAGANEQFF,TGTGCCATCAGTGATGCGGGAGCCAATGAGCAGTTCTTC
TRBJ1-3,-,TRBV28,medium-sized,CASSLAYRESNTIYF,TGTGCCAGCAGTTTAGCGTACAGGGAGTCCAACACCATATATTTT
TRBJ1-1,-,TRBV27,medium-sized,CASYLRSRGETEAFF,TGTGCCAGCTACCTACGGAGCCGCGGGGAGACTGAAGCTTTCTTT
TRBJ2-3,-,TRBV20-1,-,CSARGASLLWTDTQYF,TGCAGTGCTAGGGGGGCGTCCCTACTTTGGACAGATACGCAGTATTTT
TRBJ1-1,-,TRBV6-2/TRBV6-3,many,CASSYWRGEAFF,TGTGCCAGCAGTTACTGGAGGGGTGAAGCTTTCTTT
TRBJ2-7,TRBD2,TRBV20-1,few,CSARGASGSIEQYF,TGCAGTGCTAGAGGGGCTAGCGGGAGTATCGAGCAGTACTTC
TRBJ1-2,-,TRBV6-2/TRBV6-3,medium-sized,CASSYRTPGTTYGYTF,TGTGCCAGCAGTTACCGTACCCCCGGGACAACATATGGCTACACCTTC
TRBJ2-1,-,TRBV7-2,-,CASSEAAVSYNEQFF,TGTGCCAGCAGCGAAGCGGCAGTCTCCTACAATGAGCAGTTCTTC
TRBJ2-2,-,TRBV6-5,few,CASSYGATPNTGELFF,TGTGCCAGCAGTTACGGAGCTACACCGAACACCGGGGAGCTGTTTTTT
TRBJ2-3,TRBD2,TRBV7-2,many,CASSSGLATDTQYF,TGTGCCAGCAGCTCCGGACTAGCGACAGATACGCAGTATTTT
TRBJ2-2,-,TRBV7-2,-,CASSLGRNTGELFF,TGTGCCAGCAGCTTAGGGAGGAACACCGGGGAGCTGTTTTTT
TRBJ2-7,-,TRBV20-1,few,CSAASNYEQYF,TGCAGTGCTGCCTCTAACTACGAGCAGTACTTC
TRBJ2-3,TRBD2,TRBV28,many,CASETSGGSKYF,TGTGCCAGCGAAACGAGCGGGGGATCGAAGTATTTT
TRBJ1-1,-,TRBV29-1,medium-sized,CSATHLGNTEAFF,TGCAGCGCAACACACCTCGGGAACACTGAAGCTTTCTTT